These T cell receptor beta chains were read from a single sample in a study of control samples from healthy donors and cancer patients. Clones were sequenced by immunoSEQ multiplex PCR, and TCRdb holds only the in-frame ones, with some missing. Of some 190,000 clones listed, around 93% are singletons. The sequencing sample was made of blood. The receptors derive from a man between 25 and 39 years old in good health. CDR3s include the opening cysteine and the closing phenylalanine or tryptophan. The D gene is left open where the match is weak. The listing skips clone size in some rows; elsewhere it reads once, few, many or a size class.

V	D	size	J	CDR3	DNA
TRBV6-5	-	-	TRBJ1-2	CASRWGYGYTF	TGTGCCAGCAGATGGGGCTATGGCTACACCTTC
TRBV7-2	-	-	TRBJ1-3	CASSSGSRGNTIYF	TGTGCCAGCAGCTCAGGGTCTAGGGGAAACACCATATATTTT
TRBV10-1	-	-	TRBJ2-7	CASSVQASYEQYF	TGCGCCAGCAGTGTTCAGGCCTCCTACGAGCAGTACTTC
TRBV4-2	TRBD1	-	TRBJ1-4	CASSQDPYRGNEKLFF	TGTGCCAGCAGCCAAGATCCATACAGGGGTAATGAAAAACTGTTTTTT
TRBV6-5	-	-	TRBJ1-1	CASSYVAGGLDTEAFF	TGTGCCAGCAGTTACGTGGCAGGCGGGCTGGACACTGAAGCTTTCTTT
TRBV18	-	once	TRBJ1-2	CASSPDRGYTF	TGTGCCAGCTCACCCGACAGGGGCTACACCTTC
TRBV27	-	-	TRBJ2-7	CASSGVSAGRAYEQYF	TGTGCCAGCAGTGGAGTTTCCGCGGGACGGGCCTACGAGCAGTACTTC
TRBV2	TRBD2	-	TRBJ2-1	CASSGATSGYNEQFF	TGTGCCAGCAGTGGGGCGACTAGCGGCTACAATGAGCAGTTCTTC
TRBV5-4	-	-	TRBJ2-7	CASSLGGHPTREQYF	TGTGCCAGCAGCTTAGGTGGACATCCTACGAGGGAGCAGTACTTC
TRBV6-5	TRBD1	-	TRBJ1-1	CASSSTGGSTEAFF	TGTGCCAGCAGTTCGACAGGGGGGTCCACTGAAGCTTTCTTT
TRBV30	TRBD1	-	TRBJ1-4	CAWSEQGNEKLFF	TGTGCCTGGAGTGAACAGGGGAACGAAAAACTGTTTTTT
TRBV12-2	-	-	TRBJ2-2	CASRSETSGGPNTGELFF	TGTGCAAGTCGCTCAGAGACTAGCGGGGGCCCGAACACCGGGGAGCTGTTTTTT
TRBV19	-	-	TRBJ2-7	CASSMGPSLGQYF	TGTGCCAGTAGTATGGGCCCCTCATTGGGGCAGTACTTC
TRBV5-4	TRBD1	-	TRBJ1-6	CASSLEVQGSSPLHF	TGTGCCAGCAGCTTGGAAGTACAGGGGTCTTCACCCCTCCACTTT
TRBV6-5	TRBD2	-	TRBJ2-3	CASSSPPSGEKDTQYF	TGTGCCAGCAGTTCTCCTCCTAGCGGGGAGAAAGATACGCAGTATTTT
TRBV10-1	TRBD1	-	TRBJ2-3	CASSSSRQQGITDTQYF	TGCGCCAGCAGTTCTAGTCGGCAACAGGGGATCACAGATACGCAGTATTTT
TRBV9	-	-	TRBJ2-3	CASSVAAGSLTDTQYF	TGTGCCAGCAGCGTAGCCGCGGGGTCTCTCACAGATACGCAGTATTTT
TRBV24-1	-	-	TRBJ2-3	CATSAHRVSTDTQYF	TGTGCCACCAGTGCCCACAGGGTGAGCACAGATACGCAGTATTTT
TRBV7-8	-	-	TRBJ1-6	CASSLAEGPLHF	TGTGCCAGCAGCTTAGCGGAGGGACCCCTCCACTTT
TRBV19	TRBD2	-	TRBJ2-7	CASSPRGGSYEQYF	TGTGCCAGTAGTCCCCGCGGGGGCTCCTACGAGCAGTACTTC
TRBV6-1	-	-	TRBJ2-7	CASSEYSYEQYF	TGTGCCAGCAGTGAATACTCCTACGAGCAGTACTTC
TRBV29-1	-	-	TRBJ2-7	CSSDGSPYEQYF	TGCAGCTCCGATGGTTCGCCGTACGAGCAGTACTTC
TRBV30	-	-	TRBJ1-6	CAWANRGRYNSPLHF	TGTGCCTGGGCCAATAGGGGACGTTATAATTCACCCCTCCACTTT
TRBV2	-	-	TRBJ1-5	CASSVDRDQPQHF	TGTGCCAGCAGTGTAGACAGAGATCAGCCCCAGCATTTT
TRBV6-4	-	-	TRBJ2-3	CASTRASGGCTDTQYF	TGTGCCAGCACACGGGCGTCGGGCGGGTGCACAGATACGCAGTATTTT
TRBV7-9	-	few	TRBJ2-1	CASSSTGDNEQFF	TGTGCCAGCAGCTCGACAGGAGACAATGAGCAGTTCTTC
TRBV28	-	-	TRBJ2-7	CASRPGGPRDEQYF	TGTGCCAGCAGGCCCGGGGGACCCCGGGACGAGCAGTACTTC
TRBV4-2	-	-	TRBJ1-6	CASSQDPGVSPLHF	TGTGCCAGCAGCCAAGACCCAGGGGTTTCACCCCTCCACTTT
TRBV5-4	TRBD1	-	TRBJ2-5	CASSRRDREETQYF	TGTGCCAGCAGCCGCCGGGACAGGGAAGAGACCCAGTACTTC
TRBV6-6	-	few	TRBJ1-5	CASSYSGGAGQPQHF	TGTGCCAGCAGTTACTCGGGGGGCGCCGGTCAGCCCCAGCATTTT
TRBV6-6	-	-	TRBJ1-5	CASSDPNSNQPQHF	TGTGCCAGCTCGGACCCGAATAGCAATCAGCCCCAGCATTTT
TRBV7-9	TRBD1	-	TRBJ1-4	CASSFMTGGDEKLFF	TGTGCCAGCAGTTTCATGACAGGGGGGGATGAAAAACTGTTTTTT
TRBV4-1	TRBD1	-	TRBJ2-3	CASSRTGTGSTDTQYF	TGCGCCAGCAGCCGCACCGGGACAGGGTCCACAGATACGCAGTATTTT
TRBV27	-	-	TRBJ1-1	CASSLFQGNTEAFF	TGTGCCAGCAGTTTGTTTCAGGGGAACACTGAAGCTTTCTTT
TRBV7-8	-	few	TRBJ2-7	CASTSKEIAIGYEQYF	TGTGCCAGCACCTCTAAGGAGATTGCAATCGGCTACGAGCAGTACTTC
TRBV10-2	TRBD1	-	TRBJ2-1	CASSARGGTGGSWTYYNEQFF	TGCGCCAGCAGTGCCCGGGGAGGGACAGGGGGCTCGTGGACCTACTACAATGAGCAGTTCTTC
TRBV27	-	-	TRBJ1-1	CASSSPPGASEAFF	TGTGCCAGCAGTTCCCCCCCGGGGGCCAGTGAAGCTTTCTTT
TRBV4-2	-	-	TRBJ1-3	CASSHAGDPSGNTIYF	TGTGCCAGCAGCCACGCCGGGGACCCCTCTGGAAACACCATATATTTT
TRBV10-3	-	-	TRBJ1-5	CAISSTQDQPQHF	TGTGCCATCAGCTCTACCCAAGATCAGCCCCAGCATTTT
TRBV9	TRBD2	-	TRBJ2-2	CASSVGVAGGNTGELFF	TGTGCCAGCAGCGTAGGGGTAGCGGGGGGAAACACCGGGGAGCTGTTTTTT
TRBV6-6	-	-	TRBJ1-4	CASKPGPDNEKLFF	TGTGCCAGCAAGCCGGGACCTGATAATGAAAAACTGTTTTTT
TRBV27	-	-	TRBJ2-3	CASSPRTGRDTQYF	TGTGCCAGCAGTCCACGGACGGGGAGAGATACGCAGTATTTT
TRBV6-5	-	-	TRBJ1-2	CASSRGLYTF	TGTGCCAGCAGCCGGGGCCTCTACACCTTC
TRBV7-9	TRBD1	-	TRBJ1-5	CASSSGQPNQPQHF	TGTGCCAGCAGCTCGGGACAGCCCAATCAGCCCCAGCATTTT
TRBV7-2	-	-	TRBJ1-4	CASSAYLGRQNEKLFF	TGTGCCAGCAGCGCCTATCTAGGGAGGCAAAATGAAAAACTGTTTTTT
TRBV21-1	-	-	TRBJ2-2	CASSYSTSGANTGELFF	TGTGCCAGCAGCTATTCTACGTCAGGGGCGAACACCGGGGAGCTGTTTTTT
TRBV5-1	-	-	TRBJ2-1	CASSYDRNEQFF	TGCGCCAGCAGCTACGACAGGAATGAGCAGTTCTTC
TRBV19	-	-	TRBJ1-5	CASSIGQGMRNSQPQHF	TGTGCCAGTAGTATTGGCCAGGGAATGAGGAATAGTCAGCCCCAGCATTTT
TRBV9	-	-	TRBJ1-2	CASSASGTYGYTF	TGTGCCAGCAGCGCATCAGGTACCTATGGCTACACCTTC
TRBV5-5	-	-	TRBJ1-1	CASSLDPGPEAFF	TGTGCCAGCAGCTTGGACCCCGGGCCTGAAGCTTTCTTT
TRBV20-1	-	-	TRBJ2-7	CSVGYEQYF	TGCAGTGTCGGATACGAGCAGTACTTC
TRBV27	TRBD1	-	TRBJ1-2	CASSSTGFGYTF	TGTGCCAGCAGTTCGACAGGGTTTGGCTACACCTTC
TRBV19	-	-	TRBJ1-3	CASRNGGSGNTIYF	TGTGCCAGTCGAAACGGGGGCTCTGGAAACACCATATATTTT
TRBV24-1	-	-	TRBJ2-7	CATRRTGTPPPEQYF	TGTGCCACCAGGCGAACCGGGACACCTCCTCCCGAGCAGTACTTC
TRBV12-3/TRBV12-4	-	once	TRBJ1-5	CASSVGAGQPQHF	TGTGCCAGCAGTGTGGGAGCGGGACAGCCCCAGCATTTT
TRBV4-1	-	-	TRBJ2-1	CASSQDIRTDSKGEQFF	TGCGCCAGCAGCCAAGATATCAGGACCGATTCTAAGGGTGAGCAGTTCTTC
TRBV5-5	-	-	TRBJ1-4	CASSLDPGPNEKLFF	TGTGCCAGCAGCTTGGATCCAGGGCCGAATGAAAAACTGTTTTTT